This is a list of T cell receptor beta chains from one sample in a study of blood T cell repertoires in COVID-19. Assay: immunoSEQ multiplex PCR; the TCRdb copy retains only in-frame clones and omits some. The sample holds about 250,000 clones, roughly nine tenths seen once. The specimen was peripheral blood. These receptors came from a woman aged 40 to 49 who had recovered from COVID-19. Each CDR3 is given with its conserved first and last residue. A D gene is named only where the DNA matches it firmly. A row's size may be missing; if present it is once, few, many or a size class.

TRBJ1-2 few TRBD1 TRBV3-1/TRBV3-2 CASSRLTGGGYGYTF TGTGCCAGCAGCCGCTTGACAGGGGGCGGGTATGGCTACACCTTC
TRBJ1-2 once TRBD1 TRBV7-9 CASSLVGTGDGYTF TGTGCCAGCAGCTTAGTAGGGACAGGCGATGGCTACACCTTC
TRBJ1-2 - - TRBV27 CASRNSGRNYGYTF TGTGCCAGCAGGAATTCGGGGAGAAACTATGGCTACACCTTC
TRBJ2-3 - - TRBV18 CASSDSTDTQYF TGTGCCAGCTCGGACTCCACAGATACGCAGTATTTT
TRBJ1-1 - TRBD1 TRBV19 CASRTGGTEAFF TGTGCCAGTAGAACAGGGGGCACTGAAGCTTTCTTT
TRBJ2-2 - TRBD2 TRBV9 CASSATSGGGTGELFF TGTGCCAGCAGCGCCACTAGCGGGGGGGGCACCGGGGAGCTGTTTTTT
TRBJ2-5 - - TRBV7-6 CASSLEFGGRQYF TGTGCCAGCAGCTTAGAATTCGGGGGACGCCAGTACTTC
TRBJ2-2 - TRBD2 TRBV3-1/TRBV3-2 CASSQDGGREGRTGELFF TGTGCCAGCAGCCAAGATGGAGGGCGGGAGGGCCGAACCGGGGAGCTGTTTTTT
TRBJ2-1 - TRBD2 TRBV4-3 CASSQAGTSGKNEQFF TGCGCCAGCAGCCAAGCCGGGACTAGCGGGAAGAATGAGCAGTTCTTC
TRBJ1-6 few TRBD1 TRBV4-1 CASSTSGQGVNSPLHF TGCGCCAGCAGCACAAGCGGTCAGGGGGTTAATTCACCCCTCCACTTT
TRBJ2-1 - - TRBV27 CASSPAPYNEQFF TGTGCCAGCAGTCCAGCGCCCTACAATGAGCAGTTCTTC
TRBJ2-7 - TRBD2 TRBV7-9 CASSSERGRTYEQYF TGTGCCAGCAGTTCTGAGCGGGGGCGAACCTACGAGCAGTACTTC
TRBJ1-1 - TRBD1 TRBV2 CASSARGQGGPEAFF TGTGCCAGCAGTGCCCGGGGACAGGGAGGTCCTGAAGCTTTCTTT
TRBJ2-3 - - TRBV7-2 CASSLVGTSTDTQYF TGTGCCAGCAGCTTAGTAGGGACTAGCACAGATACGCAGTATTTT
TRBJ2-2 - TRBD2 TRBV7-2 CASSRVASGGTGELFF TGTGCCAGCAGCAGGGTGGCTAGCGGGGGAACCGGGGAGCTGTTTTTT
TRBJ2-2 - TRBD2 TRBV3-1/TRBV3-2 CASSRRTSDTGELFF TGTGCCAGCAGCCGACGGACTAGCGACACCGGGGAGCTGTTTTTT
TRBJ2-2 - - TRBV4-3 CASSQHLEGGGTGELFF TGCGCCAGCAGCCAACATTTGGAGGGAGGGGGCACCGGGGAGCTGTTTTTT
TRBJ1-1 once - TRBV5-4 CASSSGDGVLNTEAFF TGTGCCAGCAGCTCCGGAGACGGAGTTTTGAACACTGAAGCTTTCTTT